This TCR beta chain was identified in a study of blood T cell repertoires in COVID-19. This CDR3 comprises 15 residues. The germline V gene encodes CDR1 SGHNT and CDR2 YYREEE (reference sequence). Trimming cost V 7 bases and J 4 bases, with 20 bases left between them. Produced via immunoSEQ multiplex PCR; TCRdb's table is partial and in-frame only. The sample has 150,000 to 200,000 clones, about 80% seen once. The sequence came from a man in his forties who had recovered from COVID-19. The V call is TRBV5-4, the J call TRBJ1-1; no definite D call. Sequenced input: PBMCs or T cells enriched from blood (not recorded which). In nucleotides, the CDR3 is TGTGCCAGCTCAAGCGGTGAACCGAAGAGCACTGAAGCTTTCTTT. Translated, it gives CASSSGEPKSTEAFF.